The clone carrying this TCR beta chain was counted a single time. Its antigen is not known. A much more abundant neighbour one base away suggests this may be a read error. A library made for alpha chains picked up this beta chain off target, so its size means little. This specimen comes from a study of spatial heterogeneity in lung cancer. Study summary: Sequence detection consistently recorded a greater number of beta-chain than alpha-chain sequences. Findings and limits, study-wide: Higher tumor mutation counts went along with higher counts of expanded intratumoral alpha and beta TCRs.

TCRdb passed the 5' RACE reads through MiXCR, listing each CDR3 protein once. Found here are 10,000 to 11,000 distinct CDR3 sequences, roughly 8% of them singletons; the top ten hold 22%. In germline, CDR1 is LGHNA, CDR2 YSLEER. This CDR3 spans 13 amino acids. Time point noted: sample taken at primary tumor resection. Sequences were derived from lung tumor tissue, sampled at surgery. This receptor was obtained from a female donor with early-stage non-small cell lung cancer. The chain is built from TRBV4-3 and TRBJ2-3; either TRBD1 or TRBD2 may fit D (5 bases each). The CDR3 sequence is CVSSRGGTDTQYF. Written as DNA, the CDR3 is TGCGTCAGCAGCCGAGGGGGCACAGATACGCAGTATTTT.